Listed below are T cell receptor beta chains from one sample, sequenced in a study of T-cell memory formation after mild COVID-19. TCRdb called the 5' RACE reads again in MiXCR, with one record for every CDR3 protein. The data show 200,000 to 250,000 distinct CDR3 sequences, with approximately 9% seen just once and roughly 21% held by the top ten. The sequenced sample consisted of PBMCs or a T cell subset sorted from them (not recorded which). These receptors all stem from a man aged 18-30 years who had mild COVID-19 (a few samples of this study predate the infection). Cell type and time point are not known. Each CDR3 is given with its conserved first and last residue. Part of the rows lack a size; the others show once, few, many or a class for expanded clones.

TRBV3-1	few	CASSQGPGAGELFF
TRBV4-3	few	CASSQEWGPGHEQYF
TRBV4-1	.	CASSQGTVPNTDTQYF
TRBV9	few	CASSSAGGSTDTQYF
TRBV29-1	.	CSGTDSTDTQYF
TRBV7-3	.	CASSQRGDYNEQFF
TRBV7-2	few	CASSLARVEGNQPQHF
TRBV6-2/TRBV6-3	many	CASLGEYNEQFF
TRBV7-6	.	CASSVGGAGDTEAFF
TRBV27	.	CASTNTWGTEAFF
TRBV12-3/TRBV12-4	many	CASSLEVLSTDTQYF
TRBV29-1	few	CSVLVQSGTEAFF
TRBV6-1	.	CASMLLPRGTDTQYF
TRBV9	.	CASSTRTENTEAFF
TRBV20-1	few	CSASIQGRYNSPLHF
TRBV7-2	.	CASGSTSVEQYF
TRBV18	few	CASSPGVRQPQHF
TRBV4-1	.	CASSQEFQGDSRDTQYF
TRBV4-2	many	CASSQDIRETEAFF
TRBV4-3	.	CASSQAGTGMGELFF
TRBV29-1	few	CSGWTGNIQYF
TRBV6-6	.	CASSLTGGASGELFF
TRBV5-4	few	CASSSTRQETQYF
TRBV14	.	CASSRGGNTEAFF
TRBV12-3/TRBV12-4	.	CASSLRQGAWPQHF
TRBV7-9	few	CASSLRQGQENIQYF
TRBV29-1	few	CSVEDSGGPAGELFF
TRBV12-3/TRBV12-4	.	CASSPNRGSGYTF
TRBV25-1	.	CASSSSTLNYGYTF
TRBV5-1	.	CASSLEAYNEQFF
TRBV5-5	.	CASIMTGGLFYGYTF
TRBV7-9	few	CASSSTYGSGANVLTF
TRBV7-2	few	CASSFSGGAGYNEQFF
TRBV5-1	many	CASKLLAGMEETQYF
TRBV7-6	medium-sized	CASSLASTDTQYF
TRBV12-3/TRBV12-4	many	CASSLGQGFGYTF
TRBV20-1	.	CSVERSAWGSYEQYF
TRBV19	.	CASSMGFQGDYGYTF
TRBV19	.	CASRWTGTGELFF
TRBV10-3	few	CAISESGTGGNTEAFF
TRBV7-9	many	CASSLTSGDTDTQYF
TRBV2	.	CASTLETDQPQHF
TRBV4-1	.	CASSQDEGRVTEAFF
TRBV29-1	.	CSVQTSGGYEQYF
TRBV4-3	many	CASSQERWTYGYTF
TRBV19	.	CASSGFIRRVNTGELFF
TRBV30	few	CAWSAGGRDTQYF
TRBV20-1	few	CSAPGQGANKHEAFF
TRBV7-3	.	CASSPAGQGRSGAFF
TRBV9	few	CASSVGIRAQETQYF
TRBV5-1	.	CASSFAGTRQETQYF
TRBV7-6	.	CASSGRQGEGYTF
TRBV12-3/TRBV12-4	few	CASSLSWGTQPQHF
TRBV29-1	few	CSVEGQVSFHEQFF